Presented here are 14 T cell receptor beta chains from one specimen sequenced in a study of neurological immune-mediated disorders. Time point given: longitudinal time-point 2. Each CDR3 protein gets one entry after TCRdb re-called the 5' RACE reads with MiXCR. The profile shows fewer than 40,000 distinct CDR3 sequences, about an eighth of them singletons. The sequencing sample was made of PBMCs. The receptors stem from a woman between 40 and 55 years old in good health.

This chain links TRBV18 with TRBJ2-5, with unresolved D. The germline V and J ends were trimmed by 0 bases and 2 bases, with 10 bases remaining between them. From germline, CDR1 is KGHSH and CDR2 LQKENI. This CDR3 has 15 amino acids. CDR3 protein: CASSPPSVLQETQYF. The CDR3 DNA follows: TGTGCCAGCTCACCACCTTCTGTACTGCAAGAGACCCAGTACTTC.

This clonotype was detected only a few times. The rearrangement joins TRBV24-1 to TRBJ2-2; D remains ambiguous. V shed 6 bases and J shed 0 bases, with 13 bases lying between them. Germline CDR1 KGHDR, CDR2 SFDVKD. The CDR3 is made up of 16 amino acids. DNA for the CDR3: TGTGCCACCAGTCAGAGCGCCAGTTCGAACACCGGGGAGCTGTTTTTT. Translating it yields CATSQSASSNTGELFF.

This clonotype has a count of ten or more. The genes are TRBV5-6 and TRBJ1-2, with a possible D match to TRBD1 (6 bases). Germline-derived CDR1 and CDR2 are SGHDT and YYEEEE. V dropped 7 bases and J dropped 7 bases, with 20 bases sitting between them. This CDR3 has 14 amino acids. CDR3 in DNA: TGTGCCAGCTCCGACGGGGGGCAGTTGGGTGGCTACACCTTC. It translates to CASSDGGQLGGYTF.

This clonotype is categorized as medium-sized. The rearrangement uses TRBV6-5 and TRBJ2-2; no reliable D call. This CDR3 is 15 amino acids long. Germline-derived CDR1 and CDR2 are MNHEY and SVGAGI. V shed 7 bases and J shed 4 bases, with 16 bases lying between them. The CDR3: CASTEAQQSTGELFF. CDR3 DNA: TGTGCCAGCACCGAGGCCCAACAGAGCACCGGGGAGCTGTTTTTT.

This clonotype was recorded many times. The chain recombines TRBV20-1 with TRBJ2-5; D not certain. V shed 3 bases and J shed 2 bases, with 4 bases lying between them. There are 11 residues in the CDR3. Germline-derived CDR1 and CDR2 are DFQATT and SNEGSKA (reference sequence). The CDR3 loop is CSASQQETQYF. The CDR3 nucleotides are TGCAGTGCTAGTCAACAAGAGACCCAGTACTTC.

This clonotype was seen a few times. The gene calls are TRBV7-2 and TRBJ1-5; no definite D call. Trimming cost V 1 base and J 5 bases, with 12 bases left between them. This CDR3 is built from 15 residues. Per the germline V gene, CDR1 is SGHTA and CDR2 is FQGNSA. CDR3 amino acids: CASSLERGRDQPQHF. CDR3 in DNA: TGTGCCAGCAGCTTAGAGCGAGGGAGGGATCAGCCCCAGCATTTT.

This clonotype came up many times. This chain uses TRBV7-2 with TRBJ2-1; D is possibly TRBD1 (5 bases). Trimming pared 2 bases from V and 5 bases from J, leaving 13 bases between. Germline values: CDR1 SGHTA, CDR2 FQGNSA. The CDR3 length is 15 residues. The CDR3 protein is CASSLNRGTHNEQFF. In DNA form, the CDR3 reads TGTGCCAGCAGCTTAAATAGGGGTACCCACAATGAGCAGTTCTTC.

On this clonotype: Its ends do not fully match the called genes, so a read error is possible. CDR3 in DNA: TGTGCCATCAGTGCTGGGGACAAGGGGGACGAACAGTACTTC. Amino acid sequence: CAISAGDKGDEQYF. The chain combines TRBV10-3 with TRBJ2-7, with D possibly being TRBD1 (6 bases). The CDR3 covers 14 residues. Germline V CDR1 and CDR2: ENHRY, SYGVKD.

This clonotype was detected many times. The rearrangement links TRBV5-1 to TRBJ2-5; D is tentatively TRBD1 or TRBD2 (6 bases each). Germline V gene sequence: CDR1 SGHRS, CDR2 YFSETQ. Trimming took 0 bases from V and 5 from J, leaving 14 bases between them. The CDR3 is made up of 15 amino acids. The CDR3 reads CASSLEHGGLETQYF. Written as DNA, the CDR3 is TGCGCCAGCAGCTTGGAGCACGGGGGCCTGGAGACCCAGTACTTC.

This clonotype was found many times. V usage is TRBV7-2 and J usage is TRBJ2-1; tentatively, D is TRBD1 (5 bases). Germline lookup yields CDR1 SGHTA and CDR2 FQGNSA. CDR3 length: 16 amino acids. Trimming stripped 4 bases from V and 5 bases from J, with 18 bases between. CDR3 in amino acids: CASSSPTARPDNEQFF. CDR3 DNA: TGTGCCAGCAGCTCACCGACAGCCCGCCCCGACAATGAGCAGTTCTTC.

This chain connects TRBV3-1 to TRBJ1-2; 9 positions match TRBD1. The germline CDR1 and CDR2 sequences are LGHDT and YNNKEL (reference sequence). Germline trimming cut 1 base from V and 2 bases from J; bases unmatched to any gene: 2. This CDR3 comprises 15 residues. The CDR3 region has the DNA TGTGCCAGCAGCCAAGGCGGGACAGGGAACTATGGCTACACCTTC. Translation: CASSQGGTGNYGYTF. Full variable domain (remainder filled in from reference TRBV3-1 and TRBJ1-2): DTAVSQTPKYLVTQMGNDKSIKCEQNLGHDTMYWYKQDSKKFLKIMFSYNNKELIINETVPNRFSPKSPDKAHLNLHINSLELGDSAVYFCASSQGGTGNYGYTFGSGTRLTVV.

As for this clonotype: This may come from a read error, since a much larger clone is one base off. The V call is TRBV28, the J call TRBJ2-7; TRBD1 is a possible D gene (7 bases). CDR1 is MDHEN and CDR2 is SYDVKM in the germline V gene. This CDR3 has 15 amino acids. The CDR3 bases are TGTGCCAGCAGTTTACAGGGGGGTAGCTCCTACAAGCAGTACTTC. It is translated as CASSLQGGSSYKQYF.

This clonotype was counted many times. The rearrangement uses TRBV7-2 and TRBJ2-3; D possibly corresponds to TRBD2 (6 bases). Deletions cut 0 bases from V and 0 bases from J, with 10 bases between. CDR3 length: 16 amino acids. CDR1 is SGHTA and CDR2 is FQGNSA in the germline V gene. CDR3 in amino acids: CASSLAVLASTDTQYF. DNA for the CDR3: TGTGCCAGCAGCTTAGCGGTGCTAGCGAGCACAGATACGCAGTATTTT. The full variable domain, with the rest looked up from reference TRBV7-2 and TRBJ2-3, is GAGVSQSPSNKVTEKGKDVELRCDPISGHTALYWYRQSLGQGLEFLIYFQGNSAPDKSGLPSDRFSAERTGGSVSTLTIQRTQQEDSAVYLCASSLAVLASTDTQYFGPGTRLTVL.

This chain uses TRBV6-6 with TRBJ1-2, with 12 bases fitting TRBD1. V lost 6 bases and J lost 7; bases outside the gene matches: 9. The CDR3 consists of 15 residues. In germline, CDR1 is MNHNY, CDR2 SVGAGI (reference sequence). The CDR3 loop is CASSPLGQGALGYTF. The CDR3 region has the DNA TGTGCCAGCAGCCCTTTGGGACAGGGGGCGCTTGGCTACACCTTC.